This TCR beta chain was profiled in a study of preoperative IRX-2 immunotherapy in early breast cancer. Specified treatment: preoperative locoregional IRX-2 cytokine immunotherapy. Patients received preoperative, locoregional IRX-2 cytokine immunotherapy in a phase Ib study. The CDR3 is made up of 14 amino acids. The germline V gene has CDR1 MDHEN and CDR2 SYDVKM. With 3 bases removed from V and 2 bases from J, the gap between germline ends came to 11 bases. A few counts support this clone. Clones were sequenced by immunoSEQ multiplex PCR, and TCRdb holds only the in-frame ones, with some missing. This table holds 25,000 or so clones, 85% to 90% found once.

This TCR came from a human donor with breast cancer. This specimen was tumor tissue, taken after IRX-2 immunotherapy. This sequence joins TRBV28 and TRBJ2-7; D not resolved. The CDR3 nucleotides are TGTGCCAGCAGTTTCCGGGCTCCCCCCTACGAGCAGTACTTC. Its protein product is CASSFRAPPYEQYF.